The 27 T cell receptor beta chains given below trace back to one sample, sequenced in a study of cytomegalovirus exposure and HLA in healthy donors. The primer mix had 60 Vbeta and 13 Jbeta primers. Assay: immunoSEQ multiplex PCR; the TCRdb copy retains only in-frame clones and omits some. The sample yields approximately 170,000 clones, 70% to 75% seen once. Material: PBMCs. Receptors were obtained from a man in his late teens or twenties in good health and CMV-seropositive.

The rearrangement uses TRBV12-1 and TRBJ2-7; TRBD2 reflects the table's D call only, with no check against the DNA. TRBV12-1 is a recognized pseudogene. The CDR3 runs to 14 residues. Written as DNA, the CDR3 is TGTGCCAGCAGCTTTGGAATCCCGGGGTACGAGCAGTACGTC. Its translation: CASSFGIPGYEQYV.

The chain carries TRBV20-1 and TRBJ2-2; D gene uncertain. The CDR3 has 11 amino acids. Per germline, CDR1 DFQATT and CDR2 SNEGSKA (reference sequence). V was pared by 5 bases and J by 3 bases, with 4 bases between. The CDR3 here is CSAHYTGELFF. In DNA, the CDR3 is TGCAGTGCTCATTACACCGGGGAGCTGTTTTTT.

This clone showed up just a few times. The V gene is TRBV19, the J gene TRBJ2-1, with D tentatively TRBD1 (6 bases). This CDR3 is built from 16 residues. V lost 6 bases and J 0 bases, leaving 15 bases between the germline ends. The V gene's germline CDR1 is LNHDA and CDR2 SQIVND (reference sequence). The CDR3 reads CASRVDGTSSYNEQFF. The CDR3 nucleotides are TGTGCCAGTAGGGTCGACGGGACAAGCTCCTACAATGAGCAGTTCTTC.

The chain uses TRBV30 and TRBJ1-1, with TRBD1 as a possible D gene (5 bases). V was pared by 0 bases and J by 1 base, with 15 bases between. The CDR3 extends over 16 amino acids. CDR1 and CDR2 from the germline V gene are GTSNPN and SVGIG (reference sequence). DNA for the CDR3: TGTGCCTGGAGTGTACGATTGGGGCGGCAGAACACTGAAGCTTTCTTT. This translates into CAWSVRLGRQNTEAFF.

The V call is TRBV7-6, the J call TRBJ2-5; weak D call: TRBD1 (5 bases). Per the germline V gene, CDR1 is SGHVS and CDR2 is FNYEAQ. This CDR3 has 14 amino acids. Trimming left V 3 bases short and J 5 bases short, with 13 bases between. This CDR3 is CASSFETGHETQYF. Written as DNA, the CDR3 is TGTGCCAGCAGCTTTGAAACAGGTCACGAGACCCAGTACTTC.

This clone was recorded a few times. V is TRBV6-5 and J is TRBJ2-2; 9 bases fit TRBD1. V trimming: 7 bases; J trimming: 5 bases; junction bases outside the gene matches: 5. The germline V gene has CDR1 MNHEY and CDR2 SVGAGI. The CDR3 covers 14 residues. The CDR3 DNA follows: TGTGCCAGCACCTACGACAGGGGGACCGGGGAGCTGTTTTTT. It translates to CASTYDRGTGELFF.

The chain uses TRBV27 and TRBJ2-2; a possible D gene is TRBD2 (7 bases). CDR1 and CDR2 (germline): MNHEY, SMNVEV (reference sequence). The ends were cut back, 7 bases at V and 3 bases at J, with 15 bases in the middle. The CDR3 runs to 15 residues. Written as DNA, the CDR3 is TGTGCCAGCAAGGTCGGCGGGGGCTACACCGGGGAGCTGTTTTTT. Residues: CASKVGGGYTGELFF.

The table lists this clone with a few counts. The chain combines TRBV6-5 with TRBJ1-2; a weak D match, TRBD1 (5 bases). The CDR3 consists of 15 residues. CDR1 is MNHEY and CDR2 is SVGAGI in the germline V gene. V was cut by 2 bases and J by 5 bases, with 15 bases left in between. The CDR3 region is CASSYGGGDWYGYTF. The CDR3 bases are TGTGCCAGCAGTTACGGGGGGGGTGATTGGTATGGCTACACCTTC.

The chain employs TRBV5-4 and TRBJ2-3; TRBD2 aligns across 8 bases. Germline assignment: CDR1 SGHNT and CDR2 YYREEE (reference sequence). V lost 3 bases and J lost 5; bases outside the gene matches: 8. The CDR3 is 15 amino acids. The CDR3 reads CASSSMERERDTQYF. The CDR3 DNA sequence: TGTGCCAGCAGCTCCATGGAGCGGGAGAGAGATACGCAGTATTTT.

The genes are TRBV2 and TRBJ1-1, with D tentatively TRBD1 (6 bases). Germline CDR1 SNHLY, CDR2 FYNNEI. The CDR3 spans 15 residues. With 6 bases removed from V and 1 base from J, the gap between germline ends came to 15 bases. CDR3 loop: CASSGQVQGNTEAFF. The CDR3 DNA reads TGTGCCAGCAGCGGGCAAGTACAGGGGAACACTGAAGCTTTCTTT.

The chain recombines TRBV5-6 with TRBJ2-3, with a tentative D call TRBD2 (5 bases). Per germline, CDR1 SGHDT and CDR2 YYEEEE. The CDR3 has 13 residues. The V end was cut by 4 bases, the J end by 3 bases, with 9 bases between. The CDR3 loop reads CASSAEGTDTQYF. DNA of the CDR3: TGTGCCAGCAGCGCAGAGGGTACAGATACGCAGTATTTT.

This clone occurred a few times. The chain links TRBV2 to TRBJ1-5, with D perhaps TRBD1 (6 bases). The length of the CDR3 is 14 residues. Trimming cost V 5 bases and J 7 bases, with 15 bases left between them. CDR1 and CDR2 from the germline V gene are SNHLY and FYNNEI. The CDR3, as DNA: TGTGCCAGCAGTAAAGGGGACACCTCCCAGCCCCAGCATTTT. It is translated as CASSKGDTSQPQHF.

The CDR3 region has the DNA TGTGCCAGCAACGGGTTGGAGAACACTGAAGCTTTCTTT. This gives the protein CASNGLENTEAFF. This rearrangement joins TRBV2 to TRBJ1-1, with D unresolved. The ends were cut back, 7 bases at V and 1 base at J, with 10 bases in the middle. This CDR3 has 13 residues. Per germline, CDR1 SNHLY and CDR2 FYNNEI.

On this clone: Other DNA sequences of this sample code for an identical CDR3. This chain connects TRBV7-3 to TRBJ2-2; D gene ambiguous. From germline, CDR1 is SGHTA and CDR2 FQGTGA. The germline V and J ends were trimmed by 2 bases and 4 bases, with 5 bases remaining between them. The CDR3 is made up of 13 amino acids. The CDR3 region has the DNA TGTGCCAGCAGCTTATCTGTCACCGGGGAGCTGTTTTTT. This sequence encodes CASSLSVTGELFF.

V and J are TRBV7-8 and TRBJ1-2; the D gene is possibly TRBD1 (5 bases). The V gene lost 1 base and the J gene lost 2 bases, with 17 bases spanning the gap. The germline V gene encodes CDR1 SGHVS and CDR2 FQNEAQ. The CDR3 has 17 residues. The CDR3 reads CASSLEFVQELNYGYTF. In DNA form, the CDR3 reads TGTGCCAGCAGCTTAGAGTTCGTACAGGAACTGAACTATGGCTACACCTTC.

This clone appeared a few times. V gene TRBV25-1 combines with J gene TRBJ2-1; D is ambiguous. V was shortened by 4 bases and J by 3 bases, with 7 bases between the two germline ends. Germline V gene lookup returns CDR1 MGHDK and CDR2 SYGVNS. The CDR3 runs to 13 residues. The CDR3 DNA is TGTGCCAGCAGTGCCTCTCGCTACAATGAGCAGTTCTTC. Its protein is CASSASRYNEQFF. Based on the CDR3 plus reference TRBV25-1 and TRBJ2-1, the full variable domain is EADIYQTPRYLVIGTGKKITLECSQTMGHDKMYWYQQDPGMELHLIHYSYGVNSTEKGDLSSESTVSRIRTEHFPLTLESARPSHTSQYLCASSASRYNEQFFGPGTRLTVL.

The gene calls are TRBV9 and TRBJ1-2, with 7 nucleotides matching TRBD1. The CDR3 is 15 amino acids. The trim removed 3 bases at V and 3 bases at J, leaving 8 bases unmatched. Germline lookup yields CDR1 SGDLS and CDR2 YYNGEE. The CDR3 sequence is CASSARQGLDYGYTF. The CDR3 DNA reads TGTGCCAGCAGCGCCCGACAGGGATTGGACTATGGCTACACCTTC.

This chain connects TRBV6-1 to TRBJ1-4; perhaps TRBD1 as D (5 bases). The germline gives CDR1 MNHNS, CDR2 SASEGT. The CDR3 sequence is 13 residues long. The CDR3 sequence: CASTRGGSEKLFF. CDR3 coding DNA: TGTGCATCAACCCGGGGGGGGAGTGAAAAACTGTTTTTT.

This rearrangement joins TRBV27 to TRBJ2-2, with D perhaps TRBD1 (6 bases). CDR3 length: 14 amino acids. Trimming stripped 6 bases from V and 2 bases from J, with 10 bases between. Germline V gene sequence: CDR1 MNHEY, CDR2 SMNVEV (reference sequence). The CDR3 sequence: CASSGTTNTGELFF. The CDR3 nucleotides are TGTGCCAGCAGCGGGACAACCAACACCGGGGAGCTGTTTTTT.

This chain links TRBV19 with TRBJ1-4; the match to TRBD1 covers 8 bases. There are 14 residues in the CDR3. Germline assignment: CDR1 LNHDA and CDR2 SQIVND (reference sequence). The V segment lost 5 bases and the J segment 3 bases; nucleotides outside the gene matches: 2. The CDR3 DNA is TGTGCCAGTAGTGTGACAGGGGCTAATGAAAAACTGTTTTTT. Its translation is CASSVTGANEKLFF. Using reference TRBV19 and TRBJ1-4 for the parts outside the CDR3, the full variable domain is DGGITQSPKYLFRKEGQNVTLSCEQNLNHDAMYWYRQDPGQGLRLIYYSQIVNDFQKGDIAEGYSVSREKKESFPLTVTSAQKNPTAFYLCASSVTGANEKLFFGSGTQLSVL.

This clone was detected a few times. The chain recombines TRBV10-3 with TRBJ1-1; 7 nucleotides agree with TRBD1. The germline V gene encodes CDR1 ENHRY and CDR2 SYGVKD. This CDR3 region has 14 residues. V shed 6 bases and J 1 base; nucleotides not matched to a gene: 5. The CDR3 reads CAIRPGQRNTEAFF. For the CDR3, the DNA is TGTGCCATCAGGCCGGGACAGCGGAACACTGAAGCTTTCTTT.

This clone was seen a single time. The chain has TRBV2 and TRBJ1-4; 7 bases agree with TRBD1. The CDR3 contains 13 residues. V lost 11 bases, J lost 3 bases, and 6 bases stayed unmatched. CDR1 SNHLY and CDR2 FYNNEI come from the germline V gene. The CDR3 is CACGTEPNEKLFF. The CDR3 nucleotides are TGTGCCTGTGGGACAGAACCTAATGAAAAACTGTTTTTT.

This sequence joins TRBV6-1 and TRBJ1-2, with TRBD1 matching 8 bases. Germline V gene lookup returns CDR1 MNHNS and CDR2 SASEGT. V shed 3 bases, J shed 3 bases, and the junction held 3 bases outside the gene matches. This CDR3 is 14 amino acids long. The CDR3 sequence is CASSDHRGDYGYTF. CDR3 bases: TGTGCCAGCAGTGACCACAGGGGGGACTATGGCTACACCTTC.

This clone was seen more than once but under ten times. The chain uses TRBV6-1 and TRBJ1-5; D gene uncertain. V shed 5 bases and J shed 4 bases, with 9 bases lying between them. The CDR3 has 13 amino acids. The germline V gene has CDR1 MNHNS and CDR2 SASEGT. The CDR3 reads CASSRTRNQPQHF. Written as DNA, the CDR3 is TGTGCCAGCAGTAGAACCAGGAATCAGCCCCAGCATTTT.

V is TRBV4-1 and J is TRBJ1-2; D gene unclear. The CDR3 extends over 11 amino acids. Germline V lookup: CDR1 MGHRA, CDR2 YSYEKL. Trimming stripped 8 bases from V and 7 bases from J, with 11 bases between. CDR3 residues: CASGDERGYTF. The CDR3 region has the DNA TGCGCCAGCGGAGATGAGCGTGGCTACACCTTC.

The chain combines TRBV27 with TRBJ1-2, with a weak D call TRBD1 (6 bases). V dropped 6 bases and J dropped 0 bases, with 17 bases sitting between them. The CDR3 consists of 16 residues. Germline V CDR1 and CDR2: MNHEY, SMNVEV (reference sequence). This CDR3 is CASRPAGQPANYGYTF. Written as DNA, the CDR3 is TGTGCCAGCAGGCCCGCCGGACAGCCAGCTAACTATGGCTACACCTTC.

CDR3 in amino acids: CASSSSRRRESAFF. Written as DNA, the CDR3 is TGTGCCAGCAGCTCCTCTCGAAGGCGGGAGTCAGCTTTCTTT. The chain uses TRBV11-2 and TRBJ1-1; D remains ambiguous. Germline CDR1 SGHAT, CDR2 FQNNGV. V was trimmed by 4 bases and J by 10 bases, leaving 19 bases between them. The CDR3 is 14 residues long.